The present entry profiles one TCR beta chain with its context. The antigen is undetermined. Some clones are missing from TCRdb's copy, which holds only in-frame ones; the method was immunoSEQ multiplex PCR. The sample holds 9,000 to 15,000 clones, about 70% seen once. The CDR3 length is 10 residues. V was pared by 7 bases and J by 5 bases, with 6 bases between. Per germline, CDR1 SGDLS and CDR2 YYNGEE. The record originates from a study of tumor-infiltrating lymphocytes in localized non-small cell lung cancer. Findings of the study overall: Technical variation could not be separated from intratumor heterogeneity here. T-cell fraction did not differ between immunotypes IM1 and IM2. Tumors had more T cell infiltration than uninvolved lung, per TCRbeta sequencing and CD3 counts.

V gene TRBV9 combines with J gene TRBJ2-5; D gene unclear. The source of this sequence is a human donor with non-small cell lung cancer. Sequencing was performed on uninvolved lung tissue not adjacent to the tumor. CDR3 sequence (DNA): TGTGCCAGCGGTGGGGAGACCCAGTACTTC. Protein product: CASGGETQYF.